A single sample is the source of the 25 T cell receptor beta chains below, sequenced in a study of T cells in women clearing cervical HPV infection. Using immunoSEQ multiplex PCR, the repertoire was profiled, and TCRdb retains in-frame clones only, with some absent. The sample table sets out around 39,000 clones. Sequencing was done on a sample of blood buffy coat. The receptors originated from a woman between 18 and 70 years old with a cervical HPV16 infection that either progressed to CIN3+ or cleared (not recorded which).

In regard to this clone: The read gets to within 3 residues of the CDR3 end, and the germline J gene fills in the rest. V and J are TRBV5-1 and TRBJ2-7, with TRBD1 identical over 8 bases. The CDR3 spans 14 residues. V dropped 3 bases and J dropped 1; count of bases not matched to a gene: 3. The germline CDR1 and CDR2 sequences are SGHRS and YFSETQ. The CDR3 spells CASSSGQGSYEQYF. The sequenced CDR3 bases are TGCGCCAGCAGCTCTGGACAGGGATCCTACGAG.

Comment on this clone: The read gets to within 3 residues of the CDR3 end, and the germline J gene fills in the rest. The rearrangement joins TRBV11-2 to TRBJ2-1; perhaps TRBD1 as D (5 bases). Per the germline V gene, CDR1 is SGHAT and CDR2 is FQNNGV. The CDR3 runs to 12 residues. Trimming stripped 5 bases from V and 6 bases from J, with 8 bases between. The sequenced CDR3 bases are TGTGCCAGCAGCCATGGGGCCAATGAG. This encodes CASSHGANE. The whole CDR3 is CASSHGANEQFF. Supplemented by reference TRBV11-2 and TRBJ2-1, the full variable domain reads EAGVAQSPRYKIIEKRQSVAFWCNPISGHATLYWYQQILGQGPKLLIQFQNNGVVDDSQLPKDRFSAERLKGVDSTLKIQPAKLEDSAVYLCASSHGANEQFFGPGTRLTVL.

In regard to this clone: The sequence runs out 3 residues before the end of the CDR3; the remainder is reconstructed from the germline J gene. The chain uses TRBV20-1 and TRBJ2-3; 10 nucleotides match TRBD2. CDR3 length: 14 residues. With 6 bases clipped from V and 5 bases from J, the junction kept 8 bases outside the gene matches. CDR1 and CDR2 from the germline V gene are DFQATT and SNEGSKA (reference sequence). CDR3 loop: CSARLAGVEDTQYF. Partial CDR3 DNA: TGCAGTGCCCGGCTAGCGGGAGTAGAAGATACG.

Note on this clone: The read terminates 3 residues before the CDR3 end, so the remaining end is supplied by the germline J gene. The genes are TRBV28 and TRBJ1-2; the D gene is possibly TRBD1 (6 bases). CDR1 and CDR2 (germline): MDHEN, SYDVKM. V was pared by 7 bases and J by 3 bases, with 18 bases between. There are 15 residues in the CDR3. CDR3 DNA (partial): TGTGCCAGCACCCGACGGAGACAGGAGGACTATGGC. Protein sequence: CASTRRRQEDYG. Given in full, the CDR3 is CASTRRRQEDYGYTF.

Concerning this clone: The CDR3 goes on 3 residues after the read ends, and that part is filled in from the germline J gene. The J gene is TRBJ1-6, the V gene TRBV14; TRBD1 might be the D (6 bases). Germline V gene lookup returns CDR1 SGHDN and CDR2 FVKESK. V lost 2 bases and J 7 bases, leaving 9 bases between the germline ends. The CDR3 totals 14 residues. The DNA read from the CDR3 is TGTGCCAGCAGCCAATCTCAGGGGAATTCACCC. It codes for CASSQSQGNSP. The full CDR3 protein is CASSQSQGNSPLHF.

The part of the CDR3 DNA that was read is TGTGCCAGCTCGGGGTCAAGCTCCTATAATTCACCC. This gives the protein CASSGSSSYNSP. The CDR3 as a whole reads CASSGSSSYNSPLHF. This rearrangement joins TRBV2 to TRBJ1-6, with unresolved D. The CDR3 goes on 3 residues after the read ends, and that part is filled in from the germline J gene. The germline V gene has CDR1 SNHLY and CDR2 FYNNEI. This CDR3 is 15 amino acids long. The V gene lost 8 bases and the J gene lost 0 bases, with 11 bases spanning the gap.

As concerns this clone: A junction end diverges from the germline sequence, so it may reflect a read error. The read ends 3 residues before the CDR3 terminus; that terminus is restored from the germline J gene. The same CDR3 also results from other DNA sequences found in this sample. The chain employs TRBV19 and TRBJ1-3, with 9 nucleotides matching TRBD1. The germline V gene encodes CDR1 LNHDA and CDR2 SQIVND (reference sequence). The CDR3 length is 14 residues. The covered CDR3 bases are TGTGCCAGTACGGACAGGGGTGGTGGAAACACA. Translating gives CASTDRGGGNT. In full, the CDR3 reads CASTDRGGGNTIYF.

Concerning this clone: The DNA ends 3 residues before the CDR3 does, and the rest of the CDR3 is filled in from the germline J gene. This chain connects TRBV29-1 to TRBJ1-4; 9 bases line up with TRBD1. Germline trimming cut 5 bases from V and 6 bases from J; bases unmatched to any gene: 1. The CDR3 runs 12 residues. CDR1 is SQVTM, CDR2 ANQGSEA, per germline. The covered CDR3 bases are TGCAGCGTTCGGACAGGGGATGAAAAA. Protein: CSVRTGDEK. The complete CDR3 reads CSVRTGDEKLFF.

In the case of this clone: The sequence runs out 3 residues before the end of the CDR3; the remainder is reconstructed from the germline J gene. The chain employs TRBV5-1 and TRBJ2-7; tentatively, D is TRBD2 (5 bases). The CDR3 runs to 14 residues. Germline V gives CDR1 SGHRS, CDR2 YFSETQ. V gave up 0 bases and J gave up 3 bases, with 10 bases separating them. The part of the CDR3 DNA that was read is TGCGCCAGCAGCTTGGGGTCAGGAGGCTACGAG. Protein product: CASSLGSGGYE. Given in full, the CDR3 is CASSLGSGGYEQYF.

A note on this clone: Read sequence stops 3 residues before the CDR3 end, and the germline J gene provides the missing end. The chain couples TRBV6-4 to TRBJ1-6; D perhaps matches TRBD1 (6 bases). The CDR3 contains 14 residues. V shed 6 bases and J shed 10 bases, with 16 bases lying between them. Germline lookup yields CDR1 MRHNA and CDR2 SNTAGT. CDR3: CASSETRGNSPLHF. Incomplete CDR3 DNA: TGTGCCAGCAGCGAGACAAGGGGGAACTCACCC.

With respect to this clone: The CDR3 goes on 3 residues after the read ends, and that part is filled in from the germline J gene. The chain employs TRBV11-2 and TRBJ2-3; D is possibly TRBD1 (6 bases). Germline V lookup: CDR1 SGHAT, CDR2 FQNNGV. This CDR3 spans 14 amino acids. V lost 7 bases and J 4 bases, leaving 15 bases between the germline ends. CDR3 region: CASIQGMVADTQYF. CDR3 bases read: TGTGCCAGCATCCAGGGGATGGTAGCAGATACG. Based on the CDR3 plus reference TRBV11-2 and TRBJ2-3, the full variable domain is EAGVAQSPRYKIIEKRQSVAFWCNPISGHATLYWYQQILGQGPKLLIQFQNNGVVDDSQLPKDRFSAERLKGVDSTLKIQPAKLEDSAVYLCASIQGMVADTQYFGPGTRLTVL.

As to this clone: The CDR3 end lies 3 residues beyond the end of the read and is filled in from the germline J gene. The rearrangement uses TRBV9 and TRBJ2-5; a weak D match, TRBD2 (6 bases). V gave up 4 bases and J gave up 5 bases, with 18 bases separating them. Germline values: CDR1 SGDLS, CDR2 YYNGEE. The CDR3 covers 15 residues. CDR3 region: CASSPSSALGETQYF. Partial CDR3 DNA: TGTGCCAGCAGCCCATCTAGCGCGCTGGGGGAGACC.

To note about this clone: The read halts 3 residues ahead of the CDR3 end, with the missing end drawn from the germline J gene. The J gene is TRBJ1-2, the V gene TRBV19; D unclear. The CDR3 runs to 14 residues. Looked up from germline, CDR1 is LNHDA and CDR2 is SQIVND (reference sequence). The CDR3 DNA, read in part, is TGTGCCAGTAGTATAGTTCTCAACACAGATACC. It specifies CASSIVLNTDT. From start to end, the CDR3 is CASSIVLNTDTYTF.

A remark on this clone: The read terminates 3 residues before the CDR3 end, so the remaining end is supplied by the germline J gene. V is TRBV20-1 and J is TRBJ1-1; a possible D gene is TRBD1 (5 bases). The CDR3 is 12 residues long. V was clipped by 4 bases and J by 5 bases, with 11 bases between them. In germline, CDR1 is DFQATT, CDR2 SNEGSKA (reference sequence). CDR3 in amino acids: CSATTGRTEAFF. CDR3 bases read: TGCAGTGCTACCACAGGTAGGACTGAA.

A word on this clone: Read coverage stops 3 residues before the CDR3 terminus; the germline J gene supplies the remainder. The chain employs TRBV6-1 and TRBJ2-3; tentative D call: TRBD1 (5 bases). The CDR3 is 14 amino acids. Germline CDR1 reads MNHNS; CDR2 reads SASEGT. The DNA read from the CDR3 is TGTGCCAGCAGTGAAGCCAGGGCCAATCAGCCG. It encodes CASSEARANQP. From start to end, the CDR3 is CASSEARANQPQYF.

A note on this clone: The CDR3 end is not reached by the read, which stops 3 residues before it; the germline J gene fills it in. This rearrangement joins TRBV5-1 to TRBJ2-2; the D is unclear. V gave up 0 bases and J gave up 6 bases, with 12 bases separating them. Germline loops: CDR1 SGHRS, CDR2 YFSETQ. This CDR3 has 15 residues. The part of the CDR3 DNA that was read is TGCGCCAGCAGCTTGGAGACTCCTACTTCCGGGGAG. Its protein product is CASSLETPTSGE. The CDR3 in its entirety is CASSLETPTSGELFF.

With respect to this clone: The read ends 3 residues shy of where the CDR3 ends; the end is completed using the germline J gene. V and J are TRBV29-1 and TRBJ1-2, with D possibly matching TRBD1 (5 bases). CDR1 and CDR2 (germline): SQVTM, ANQGSEA. The V end lost 6 bases, the J end lost 6 bases, and 17 bases lay between the germline ends. The CDR3 has 13 residues. CDR3 residues: CSVPPQGTHGYTF. The DNA read from the CDR3 is TGCAGCGTACCCCCCCAGGGAACCCATGGC. Variable domain in full (rest from reference TRBV29-1 and TRBJ1-2): SAVISQKPSRDICQRGTSLTIQCQVDSQVTMMFWYRQQPGQSLTLIATANQGSEATYESGFVIDKFPISRPNLTFSTLTVSNMSPEDSSIYLCSVPPQGTHGYTFGSGTRLTVV.

Remarks on this clone: From the germline J gene comes the end of the CDR3, since the read stops 3 residues before it. The rearrangement links TRBV13 to TRBJ1-4, with D perhaps TRBD1 (6 bases). CDR1 PRHDT and CDR2 FYEKMQ come from the germline V gene (reference sequence). The CDR3 is 15 residues long. This CDR3 is CASSSDSSYNSPLFF. CDR3 bases read: TGTGCCAGCAGCTCGGACAGCTCCTATAATTCACCA.

Measured by frequency, this clone is medium-sized. The read halts 3 residues ahead of the CDR3 end, with the missing end drawn from the germline J gene. This chain uses TRBV10-3 with TRBJ2-3, with TRBD1 as a possible D gene (7 bases). V dropped 6 bases and J dropped 0 bases, with 13 bases sitting between them. This CDR3 has 15 residues. The germline CDR1 and CDR2 sequences are ENHRY and SYGVKD. CDR3 bases read: TGTGCCATCAGGCAGGGGGGAACTAGCACAGATACG. This encodes CAIRQGGTSTDT. The full CDR3 is CAIRQGGTSTDTQYF.

Worth noting for this clone: The read halts 3 residues ahead of the CDR3 end, with the missing end drawn from the germline J gene. V usage is TRBV7-8 and J usage is TRBJ2-1; 10 bases align to TRBD1. The V segment lost 3 bases and the J segment 4 bases; nucleotides outside the gene matches: 3. CDR1 and CDR2 (germline): SGHVS, FQNEAQ. CDR3 size: 15 residues. Incomplete CDR3 DNA: TGTGCCAGCAGCTTCGGACAGGGGGAATACAATGAG. Its translation: CASSFGQGEYNE. The CDR3, in full, reads CASSFGQGEYNEQFF.

Regarding this clone: The CDR3 end is not reached by the read, which stops 3 residues before it; the germline J gene fills it in. The V gene is TRBV7-9, the J gene TRBJ1-4; D unclear. Per germline, CDR1 SEHNR and CDR2 FQNEAQ (reference sequence). Trimming took off 1 base at V and 7 bases at J, with 13 bases between the two ends. The CDR3 extends over 15 amino acids. Incomplete CDR3 DNA: TGTGCCAGCAGCTTAGACTTCGTCAAGGGTGAAAAA. This gives the protein CASSLDFVKGEK. The whole CDR3 protein is CASSLDFVKGEKLFF. The variable domain in full, with the rest retrieved from reference TRBV7-9 and TRBJ1-4, is DTGVSQNPRHKITKRGQNVTFRCDPISEHNRLYWYRQTLGQGPEFLTYFQNEAQLEKSRLLSDRFSAERPKGSFSTLEIQRTEQGDSAMYLCASSLDFVKGEKLFFGSGTQLSVL.

Concerning this clone: With the read ending 3 residues before the CDR3 end, the germline J gene is used to fill in that end. V gene TRBV7-8 combines with J gene TRBJ2-7, with 9 bases aligning to TRBD2. Germline CDR1 and CDR2: SGHVS and FQNEAQ. V dropped 0 bases and J dropped 0; count of bases not matched to a gene: 9. This CDR3 has 18 residues. CDR3 bases read: TGTGCCAGCAGCTTAGCCAAACCAGGGGGACTAGCCTCCTACGAG. Residues: CASSLAKPGGLASYE. The entire CDR3 is CASSLAKPGGLASYEQYF.

For this clone: Sequencing ends 3 residues short of the CDR3 end; the germline J gene provides the rest. The chain uses TRBV5-1 and TRBJ1-1; TRBD1 is a possible D gene (6 bases). CDR1 is SGHRS, CDR2 YFSETQ, per germline. Trimming cost V 3 bases and J 5 bases, with 11 bases left between them. This CDR3 contains 13 residues. The sequenced part of the CDR3 DNA is TGCGCCAGCAGCTCTTCAGGGGATACTGAA. It translates to CASSSSGDTE. The whole CDR3 protein reads CASSSSGDTEAFF.

As concerns this clone: The CDR3 is cut off 3 residues early in the read; its end comes from the germline J gene. V usage is TRBV6-1 and J usage is TRBJ1-1; D ambiguous. The germline CDR1 and CDR2 sequences are MNHNS and SASEGT. This CDR3 is 13 amino acids long. V was shortened by 4 bases and J by 7 bases, with 13 bases between the two germline ends. The CDR3 is CASSVTRAIEAFF. The CDR3 bases that were read are TGTGCCAGCAGTGTGACGCGGGCCATTGAA.

With regard to this clone: The sequence runs out 3 residues before the end of the CDR3; the remainder is reconstructed from the germline J gene. The chain uses TRBV6-2 or TRBV6-3 and TRBJ2-3; TRBD1 aligns across 8 bases. Germline trimming cut 7 bases from V and 2 bases from J; bases unmatched to any gene: 14. Germline V gene lookup returns CDR1 MNHEY and CDR2 SVGEGT. This CDR3 contains 17 residues. This chain's CDR3 is CASTPWTGPGFTDTQYF. The covered CDR3 bases are TGTGCCAGCACCCCTTGGACAGGGCCGGGATTCACAGATACG.